Ten or more counts support the clone carrying this T cell receptor beta chain. This record belongs to a study of regulatory T cells in long-lasting Graves disease. This sample's time point: newly diagnosed GD, antithyroid drugs for less than 3 months. Preparation of the TCR library used RNA extracted from PBMCs. In building TCR beta libraries, iRepertoire HTBI primers were used together with Arm-PCR of CDR3 regions. TCRdb reanalysed the multiplex PCR reads using MiXCR and keeps one entry per CDR3 protein. In the table there are hundreds of thousands of distinct CDR3 sequences, approximately 15% of which are singletons. V dropped 3 bases and J dropped 3 bases, with 14 bases sitting between them. CDR3 length: 14 residues. Germline assignment: CDR1 DFQATT and CDR2 SNEGSKA (reference sequence). This same sample was also part of a study on T cells in Graves' hyperthyroidism and ophthalmopathy.

Material: peripheral blood mononuclear cells (PBMCs), obtained at new diagnosis, from a patient treated with antithyroid drugs. The J gene is TRBJ1-1, the V gene TRBV20-1; no clear D. This clonotype was obtained from a man aged 40-49 years with Graves disease. CDR3 loop: CSARVSGPHTEAFF. DNA of the CDR3: TGCAGTGCTAGGGTCTCCGGGCCTCACACTGAAGCTTTCTTT.